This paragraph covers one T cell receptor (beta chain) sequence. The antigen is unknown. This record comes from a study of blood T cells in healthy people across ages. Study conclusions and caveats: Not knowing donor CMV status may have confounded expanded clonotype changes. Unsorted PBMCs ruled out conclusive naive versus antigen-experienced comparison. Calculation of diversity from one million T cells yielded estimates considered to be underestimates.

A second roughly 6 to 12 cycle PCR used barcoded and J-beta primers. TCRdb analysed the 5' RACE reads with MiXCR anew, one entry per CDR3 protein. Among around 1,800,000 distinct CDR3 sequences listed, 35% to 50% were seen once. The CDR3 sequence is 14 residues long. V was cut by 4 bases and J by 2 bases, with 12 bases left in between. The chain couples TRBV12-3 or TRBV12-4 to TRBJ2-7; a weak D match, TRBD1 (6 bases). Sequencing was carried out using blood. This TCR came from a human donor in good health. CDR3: CASSSYRAPYEQYF. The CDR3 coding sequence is TGTGCCAGCAGTTCCTACAGGGCCCCCTACGAGCAGTACTTC.